This TCR beta chain was recorded in a study of blood T cell repertoires in COVID-19. Across the study: Samples taken during acute and convalescent COVID-19 were collected in the United States, Italy and Spain.

In the source study's methods: Amplification with reference gene primers provided the estimates of nucleated cell counts. Repertoires were generated with immunoSEQ multiplex PCR, while TCRdb's copy carries only in-frame clones and drops some. V and J calls and clone size are those listed in that table; D and trimming were worked out from the DNA. This table holds about 160,000 clones, about 81% found once. Trimming stripped 5 bases from V and 4 bases from J, with 11 bases between. CDR1 SGHVS and CDR2 FNYEAQ come from the germline V gene. The CDR3 totals 14 residues. What was sequenced was peripheral blood. The rearrangement joins TRBV7-6 to TRBJ1-4; no definite D call. This clonotype was obtained from a human donor in a cohort sampled during active COVID-19. The CDR3, as DNA: TGTGCCAGCAGCCCCCCCGACTTTAATGAAAAACTGTTTTTT. Translation gives CASSPPDFNEKLFF.